The 5 T cell receptor beta chains listed next were all sequenced from one sample in a study of early T cells in non-severe SARS-CoV-2 infection. Each CDR3 protein is one row after TCRdb ran MiXCR on the 5' RACE reads. The profile shows 25,000 to 35,000 distinct CDR3 sequences, around 3% of them singletons. The sample comprised whole blood. Receptors were obtained from an adult who was a healthcare worker with PCR-confirmed SARS-CoV-2 infection or an uninfected control (not recorded which).

Notes on this clonotype: A much larger clone differs by one base, so this may be a read error. The chain employs TRBV2 and TRBJ2-3; 11 nucleotides align to TRBD1. The CDR3 sequence is 14 residues long. After removal of 5 bases from V and 5 bases from J, the junction contained 3 bases not matched to a gene. CDR1 and CDR2 from the germline V gene are SNHLY and FYNNEI. CDR3 loop: CASSLGTGGDTQYF. The CDR3 DNA follows: TGTGCCAGCAGTCTCGGGACAGGGGGAGATACGCAGTATTTT.

The chain links TRBV2 to TRBJ2-4; D unresolved. Germline CDR1 and CDR2: SNHLY and FYNNEI. The V gene lost 1 base and the J gene lost 11 bases, with 6 bases spanning the gap. This CDR3 has 11 amino acids. This CDR3 is CASSEVVFQYF. Written as DNA, the CDR3 is TGTGCCAGCAGTGAAGTTGTCTTTCAGTACTTC.

This clonotype was detected many times. The chain links TRBV12-3 or TRBV12-4 to TRBJ2-3; D may be TRBD1 or TRBD2 (6 bases each). CDR3 size: 15 residues. Trimming cost V 3 bases and J 3 bases, with 13 bases left between them. The CDR3 DNA is TGTGCCAGCAGTTTCTCAACGGGGGCGACAGATACGCAGTATTTT. Amino acid sequence: CASSFSTGATDTQYF.

This clonotype was seen repeatedly, ten times or more. The rearrangement joins TRBV6-6 to TRBJ2-2; no firm D call. The V end was cut by 11 bases, the J end by 1 base, with 8 bases between. Germline V lookup: CDR1 MNHNY, CDR2 SVGAGI (reference sequence). CDR3 size: 12 residues. CDR3 in DNA: TGTGCCGGGTCTGGGAACACCGGGGAGCTGTTTTTT. Its translation is CAGSGNTGELFF.

This clonotype is labeled medium-sized. The chain joins TRBV9 to TRBJ1-2; D is unresolved. Trimming removed 1 base from V and 1 base from J, with 11 bases in between. This CDR3 region has 15 residues. Germline V lookup: CDR1 SGDLS, CDR2 YYNGEE. CDR3 sequence (DNA): TGTGCCAGCAGCGTATCGGACGGATATAACTATGGCTACACCTTC. It yields the protein CASSVSDGYNYGYTF.